The 25 T cell receptor beta chains below were found in one sample sequenced in a study of T cells in Graves' hyperthyroidism and ophthalmopathy. TCR beta CDR3 region amplification was performed from RNA transcripts. A first-round RT-PCR of the TCR CDR3 used the HTBI primer set. TCRdb reanalysed the multiplex PCR reads using MiXCR and keeps one entry per CDR3 protein. This sample has 690,000 or so distinct CDR3 sequences, with around 20% found just once. Sequencing was performed on blood. The source of these receptors is a woman aged 50 to 60 with Graves' hyperthyroidism that later progressed to Graves' ophthalmopathy.

This clonotype was seen a handful of times. This sequence joins TRBV2 and TRBJ2-6, with 9 bases fitting TRBD1. The CDR3 spans 15 residues. Per germline, CDR1 SNHLY and CDR2 FYNNEI. J gave up 0 bases and V 9 bases, and 3 bases lay outside the gene matches. CDR3 DNA sequence: TGTGCCAGGGCGACAGGGGGCTCTGGGGCCAACGTCCTGACTTTC. It encodes CARATGGSGANVLTF.

This clonotype came up many times. This rearrangement joins TRBV20-1 to TRBJ1-1; D unclear. The CDR3 covers 15 residues. Deletions cut 2 bases from V and 0 bases from J, with 13 bases between. The germline gives CDR1 DFQATT, CDR2 SNEGSKA (reference sequence). CDR3 region: CSARRHLELNTEAFF. In DNA form, the CDR3 reads TGCAGTGCTAGACGCCATCTCGAGCTGAACACTGAAGCTTTCTTT.

This clonotype showed up just a few times. This sequence joins TRBV6-1 and TRBJ1-6; no firm D call. V lost 4 bases to trimming and J lost 2 bases, with 18 bases between them. Germline-derived CDR1 and CDR2 are MNHNS and SASEGT. The CDR3 sequence is 18 residues long. As DNA, the CDR3 is TGTGCCAGCAGTGCAAATCCTGTCCTTTCCGCCTATAATTCACCCCTCCACTTT. This codes for CASSANPVLSAYNSPLHF.

This rearrangement joins TRBV29-1 to TRBJ1-1, with 7 bases that match TRBD1. The CDR3 contains 13 residues. V trimming: 4 bases; J trimming: 3 bases; junction bases outside the gene matches: 5. The germline CDR1 and CDR2 sequences are SQVTM and ANQGSEA. This CDR3 reads CSVADRSDTEAFF. CDR3 nucleotide sequence: TGCAGCGTTGCGGACAGGTCGGACACTGAAGCTTTCTTT.

This clonotype has at least ten counts. The chain carries TRBV12-3 or TRBV12-4 and TRBJ1-4; the match to TRBD1 covers 8 bases. Unmatched junction bases numbered 13, after V lost 6 bases and J lost 7 bases. This CDR3 is built from 16 residues. CDR3 sequence reads: CASSQTPGGRSEKLFF. CDR3 DNA: TGTGCCAGCAGCCAAACTCCAGGGGGCAGAAGTGAAAAACTGTTTTTT.

Many counts were recorded for this clonotype. V is TRBV5-1 and J is TRBJ2-7; 9 bases align to TRBD1. The CDR3 totals 15 residues. Trimming at V came to 4 bases and at J to 3 bases, leaving 8 bases not matched to a gene. From germline, CDR1 is SGHRS and CDR2 YFSETQ. Written as DNA, the CDR3 is TGCGCCAGCAGCCCAGGACAGGGGAAGGTCTACGAGCAGTACTTC. Translated: CASSPGQGKVYEQYF.

The chain recombines TRBV10-3 with TRBJ1-1; D gene ambiguous. This CDR3 region has 12 residues. Germline values: CDR1 ENHRY, CDR2 SYGVKD. With 2 bases removed from V and 7 bases from J, the gap between germline ends came to 8 bases. The CDR3 spells CAISEVRSEAFF. CDR3 DNA sequence: TGTGCCATCAGTGAGGTCAGAAGTGAAGCTTTCTTT.

This clonotype has just a few counts. The chain employs TRBV19 and TRBJ2-1; 9 positions agree with TRBD2. Germline V gives CDR1 LNHDA, CDR2 SQIVND (reference sequence). V dropped 5 bases and J dropped 3; count of bases not matched to a gene: 8. The CDR3 totals 16 residues. The CDR3 reads CASSSPLSGSYNEQFF. CDR3 bases: TGTGCCAGTAGTTCGCCTCTTAGCGGGAGCTACAATGAGCAGTTCTTC.

This clonotype came up a few times. The CDR3 DNA reads TGTGCCAGCAGCTTATGGCTAGCGGGAGGCACAGATACGCAGTATTTT. Its translation is CASSLWLAGGTDTQYF. The rearrangement links TRBV7-9 to TRBJ2-3; 10 bases match TRBD2. The V segment lost 2 bases and the J segment 1 base; nucleotides outside the gene matches: 3. The CDR3 sequence is 16 residues long. CDR1 and CDR2 (germline): SEHNR, FQNEAQ (reference sequence).

There are a few counts of this clonotype. The V gene is TRBV9, the J gene TRBJ2-1, with D unresolved. Looked up from germline, CDR1 is SGDLS and CDR2 is YYNGEE. Trimming cost V 0 bases and J 8 bases, with 12 bases left between them. This CDR3 has 14 amino acids. The CDR3, as DNA: TGTGCCAGCAGCGTAGGTCAGCCTGTCGATGAGCAGTTCTTC. Translated, it gives CASSVGQPVDEQFF.

V gene TRBV6-5 combines with J gene TRBJ2-2, with 8 bases aligning to TRBD1. CDR3 size: 16 residues. With 4 bases clipped from V and 1 base from J, the junction kept 5 bases outside the gene matches. Germline V CDR1 and CDR2: MNHEY, SVGAGI. In nucleotides, the CDR3 is TGTGCCAGCAGTTGGACCAGGGGGCGGAACACCGGGGAGCTGTTTTTT. This translates into CASSWTRGRNTGELFF.

This clonotype has a handful of counts. The chain is built from TRBV4-1 and TRBJ1-4; 8 bases align to TRBD1. J lost 5 bases, V lost 0 bases, and 8 bases had no gene match. Germline V lookup: CDR1 MGHRA, CDR2 YSYEKL. The CDR3 has 17 amino acids. The DNA of the CDR3 is TGCGCCAGCAGCCAAGAGGGGACAGGTTCTATGAATGAAAAACTGTTTTTT. Its protein is CASSQEGTGSMNEKLFF.

The rearrangement links TRBV6-2 or TRBV6-3 to TRBJ1-4, with TRBD1 matching over 7 bases. This CDR3 spans 18 amino acids. In germline, CDR1 is MNHEY, CDR2 SVGEGT. Losses at the gene ends were 4 bases for V and 5 bases for J; bases not matched to a gene: 16. The CDR3, as DNA: TGTGCCAGCAGTTTGGGGTCGGCGCGGACAGGCCTCAATGAAAAACTGTTTTTT. Its translation is CASSLGSARTGLNEKLFF.

V usage is TRBV7-3 and J usage is TRBJ2-2; 9 bases align to TRBD2. J lost 2 bases, V lost 5 bases, and 3 bases had no gene match. Per the germline V gene, CDR1 is SGHTA and CDR2 is FQGTGA. This CDR3 has 15 amino acids. The CDR3 protein is CASSRLAVNTGELFF. The CDR3 DNA reads as TGTGCCAGCAGCCGACTAGCGGTCAACACCGGGGAGCTGTTTTTT. Supplemented by reference TRBV7-3 and TRBJ2-2, the full variable domain reads GAGVSQTPSNKVTEKGKYVELRCDPISGHTALYWYRQSLGQGPEFLIYFQGTGAADDSGLPNDRFFAVRPEGSVSTLKIQRTERGDSAVYLCASSRLAVNTGELFFGEGSRLTVL.

This clonotype was observed a handful of times. Since a much larger clone is just one base distant, this may be a read error. V gene TRBV13 combines with J gene TRBJ2-5, with 14 bases fitting TRBD2. Germline values: CDR1 PRHDT, CDR2 FYEKMQ (reference sequence). The V gene end was trimmed by 4 bases and the J gene end by 2 bases; junction bases not matched to a gene: 0. The CDR3 runs to 15 residues. CDR3 in amino acids: CASSWTSGGQETQYF. The CDR3 DNA reads TGTGCCAGCAGCTGGACTAGCGGGGGGCAAGAGACCCAGTACTTC.

As to this clonotype: Germline is not matched at one junction end, which may reflect a read error. The chain uses TRBV7-7 and TRBJ1-3, with D maybe TRBD1 (6 bases). Germline V CDR1 and CDR2: SSHAT, FNYEAQ (reference sequence). The CDR3 loop spans 13 amino acids. As DNA, the CDR3 is TGTGCTAGCAGCGAGGGGGTTGGAAACACCATATATTTT. It yields the protein CASSEGVGNTIYF.

This clonotype appeared a few times. DNA of the CDR3: TGTGCCAGCAGTTCCTCCTTGTCTAACTATGGCTACACCTTC. This encodes CASSSSLSNYGYTF. The chain combines TRBV27 with TRBJ1-2; D is unresolved. Trimming shortened V by 4 bases and J by 0 bases, and 9 bases separated the two germline ends. The length of the CDR3 is 14 residues. CDR1 and CDR2 (germline): MNHEY, SMNVEV (reference sequence).

The chain carries TRBV4-1 and TRBJ1-1; the D is unclear. The germline V and J ends were trimmed by 4 bases and 7 bases, with 16 bases remaining between them. Germline V gene lookup returns CDR1 MGHRA and CDR2 YSYEKL. CDR3 length equals 14 residues. CDR3 in DNA: TGCGCCAGCAGCCCAGGAGTGGGGAGCGATGAAGCTTTCTTT. This gives the protein CASSPGVGSDEAFF.

This clonotype was observed many times. The chain uses TRBV20-1 and TRBJ2-7, with D perhaps matching TRBD1 (5 bases). Germline V gene data show CDR1 as DFQATT and CDR2 as SNEGSKA (reference sequence). The CDR3 consists of 13 residues. V was cut by 5 bases and J by 0 bases, with 11 bases left in between. This CDR3 is CSAWTKSSYEQYF. CDR3 sequence (DNA): TGCAGTGCTTGGACAAAGAGCTCCTACGAGCAGTACTTC.

This clonotype was counted a single time. The V call is TRBV28, the J call TRBJ2-7, with TRBD2 matching 9 bases. Germline CDR1 and CDR2: MDHEN and SYDVKM. Losses at the gene ends were 4 bases for V and 2 bases for J; bases not matched to a gene: 6. The CDR3 is 15 amino acids. The CDR3 nucleotides are TGTGCCAGCAGTTCAAGTAGCGGGAGTGCCTACGAGCAGTACTTC. This codes for CASSSSSGSAYEQYF.

The chain recombines TRBV11-1 with TRBJ1-1; D unresolved. CDR3 size: 14 residues. From germline, CDR1 is SGHAT and CDR2 FQDESV (reference sequence). Trimming removed 5 bases at V and 1 base at J, with 11 bases between. CDR3: CASSEDRSNTEAFF. For the CDR3, the DNA is TGTGCCAGCAGCGAGGACCGATCGAACACTGAAGCTTTCTTT. Filled out from reference TRBV11-1 and TRBJ1-1, the complete variable domain reads EAEVAQSPRYKITEKSQAVAFWCDPISGHATLYWYRQILGQGPELLVQFQDESVVDDSQLPKDRFSAERLKGVDSTLKIQPAELGDSAMYLCASSEDRSNTEAFFGQGTRLTVV.

This clonotype was counted only a few times. V is TRBV10-3 and J is TRBJ1-1; tentatively, D is TRBD1 (5 bases). Deletions cut 6 bases from V and 1 base from J, with 9 bases between. This CDR3 spans 13 amino acids. Germline CDR1 is ENHRY and CDR2 is SYGVKD. CDR3 DNA: TGTGCCATCAGGATACAGGCGAACACTGAAGCTTTCTTT. Amino acid sequence: CAIRIQANTEAFF.

This clonotype was recorded a few times. A single base separates this from a much larger clone, so it may be a read error. V is TRBV11-2 and J is TRBJ1-5; the D gene is possibly TRBD1 (6 bases). V lost 1 base, J lost 6 bases, and 13 bases lay in between. From germline, CDR1 is SGHAT and CDR2 FQNNGV. CDR3 size: 15 residues. CDR3 sequence reads: CASSLGFRGSQPQHF. CDR3 DNA: TGTGCCAGCAGCTTAGGGTTCAGGGGCAGTCAGCCCCAGCATTTT.

The rearrangement uses TRBV20-1 and TRBJ2-1, with TRBD2 identical over 10 bases. The length of the CDR3 is 14 residues. Germline assignment: CDR1 DFQATT and CDR2 SNEGSKA (reference sequence). J lost 4 bases, V lost 5 bases, and 5 bases had no gene match. The CDR3 DNA reads as TGCAGTGCTTTGCTTAGCGGGGGGTACAATGAGCAGTTCTTC. This sequence encodes CSALLSGGYNEQFF.

This clonotype has a handful of counts. V usage is TRBV4-2 and J usage is TRBJ2-5; a weak D match, TRBD2 (6 bases). Trimming removed 4 bases from V and 5 bases from J, with 20 bases in between. The CDR3 is 16 residues long. CDR1 and CDR2 from the germline V gene are LGHNA and YNFKEQ. Here the CDR3 DNA reads TGTGCCAGCAGCCCTCTCCCGGGTTATGCGGGGGAGACCCAGTACTTC. Encoded protein: CASSPLPGYAGETQYF.